The entry below gives a single T cell receptor beta chain sequence along with its context. The data derive from a study of cytomegalovirus exposure and HLA in healthy donors. Healthy bone marrow donors made up the donor group. In the PCR, 60 Vbeta and 13 Jbeta primers were used. Assay used: immunoSEQ multiplex PCR; TCRdb lists only in-frame clones, some missing. The sample includes about 76,000 clones, around 80% of them seen just once. This TCR was recovered from a male donor in good health and CMV-seropositive. The source material was PBMCs.

The CDR3 here is CSVGGRSTDTQYF. As DNA, the CDR3 is TGCAGCGTTGGCGGCAGAAGCACAGATACGCAGTATTTT. The V gene is TRBV29-1, the J gene TRBJ2-3, with D unclear. This CDR3 is built from 13 residues. Germline CDR1 is SQVTM and CDR2 is ANQGSEA. V shed 4 bases and J shed 0 bases, with 8 bases lying between them.